Each of the 12 T cell receptor beta chains below was sequenced from the same sample in a study of vaccination and CD4 T cells after COVID-19. The treatment here: roughly 10-day PBMC culture with coronavirus spike peptide pools or control peptides (ViraFEST assay). Once obtained from cultured CD4+ T cells, the DNA was sequenced using the Oncomine TCR Beta short-read assay. TCRdb processed the PCR reads anew with MiXCR; each CDR3 protein has one entry. The sample has approximately 13,000 distinct CDR3 sequences; roughly three fifths are singletons. Which antigens these TCRs recognize remains unknown. The sequenced material came from CD4+ T cells from blood, cultured in vitro. These receptors all come from a human donor who had recovered from COVID-19.

In its sample, this clonotype ranks as medium-sized (0.01 to 0.1%). V usage is TRBV19 and J usage is TRBJ2-3, with 14 bases fitting TRBD2. After removal of 7 bases from V and 6 bases from J, the junction contained 9 bases not matched to a gene. The V gene's germline CDR1 is LNHDA and CDR2 SQIVND (reference sequence). The CDR3 extends over 16 amino acids. In DNA, the CDR3 is TGTGCCAGTAATAGTCCGGGACTAGCGGGAGCCGATACGCAGTATTTT. Residues: CASNSPGLAGADTQYF.

This clonotype was counted between two and nine times. The chain recombines TRBV11-1 with TRBJ1-2; the D is unclear. Germline CDR1 reads SGHAT; CDR2 reads FQDESV (reference sequence). This CDR3 spans 13 amino acids. V shed 0 bases and J shed 6 bases, with 8 bases lying between them. CDR3 sequence: CASSLASTDGYTF. In DNA form, the CDR3 reads TGTGCCAGCAGCTTAGCGAGTACTGATGGCTACACCTTC.

CDR3 residues: CASSLQGKDGYTF. In DNA form, the CDR3 reads TGTGCCAGCAGCTTACAGGGCAAGGATGGCTACACCTTC. The chain couples TRBV5-6 to TRBJ1-2; D may be TRBD1 (6 bases). The V end was cut by 2 bases, the J end by 6 bases, with 11 bases between. This CDR3 has 13 amino acids. Germline V gene data show CDR1 as SGHDT and CDR2 as YYEEEE.

The chain uses TRBV28 and TRBJ2-3; D is perhaps TRBD1 (5 bases). The germline V and J ends were trimmed by 2 bases and 4 bases, with 13 bases remaining between them. The CDR3 length is 15 residues. Per germline, CDR1 MDHEN and CDR2 SYDVKM. CDR3 amino acids: CASSLTMTVPDTQYF. Written as DNA, the CDR3 is TGTGCCAGCAGTTTAACCATGACAGTCCCAGATACGCAGTATTTT. The full variable domain, in which reference TRBV28 and TRBJ2-3 provide the parts outside the CDR3, is DVKVTQSSRYLVKRTGEKVFLECVQDMDHENMFWYRQDPGLGLRLIYFSYDVKMKEKGDIPEGYSVSREKKERFSLILESASTNQTSMYLCASSLTMTVPDTQYFGPGTRLTVL.

The V and J genes are TRBV20-1 and TRBJ1-4, with D possibly TRBD1 on 6 matching bases. V gave up 4 bases and J gave up 11 bases, with 14 bases separating them. The CDR3 consists of 12 residues. CDR1 is DFQATT and CDR2 is SNEGSKA in the germline V gene (reference sequence). This CDR3 reads CSATGVGDKLFF. CDR3 bases: TGCAGTGCTACAGGGGTGGGTGACAAACTGTTTTTT.

The chain joins TRBV12-3 or TRBV12-4 to TRBJ2-5, with D perhaps matching TRBD1 (5 bases). The CDR3 sequence is 14 residues long. V was shortened by 6 bases and J by 2 bases, with 13 bases between the two germline ends. CDR3 nucleotide sequence: TGTGCCAGCAGCCTCAGACAGTTACAAGAGACCCAGTACTTC. Its protein is CASSLRQLQETQYF.

The chain recombines TRBV7-8 with TRBJ2-7; 8 nucleotides line up with TRBD2. The germline V gene encodes CDR1 SGHVS and CDR2 FQNEAQ. There are 14 residues in the CDR3. The trim removed 9 bases at V and 4 bases at J, leaving 11 bases unmatched. Written as DNA, the CDR3 is TGTGCCAGTACCTGGGGGACTAGTACTTACGAGCAGTACTTC. Amino acids: CASTWGTSTYEQYF.

The chain couples TRBV19 to TRBJ1-1, with TRBD1 as a possible D gene (6 bases). CDR3 length: 17 residues. V shed 4 bases and J shed 1 base, with 19 bases lying between them. Germline V lookup: CDR1 LNHDA, CDR2 SQIVND (reference sequence). The chain's CDR3 is CASSTYPVGQSNTEAFF. The DNA for the CDR3 is TGTGCCAGTAGTACCTATCCGGTTGGACAGTCGAACACTGAAGCTTTCTTT.

The chain employs TRBV7-2 and TRBJ2-5, with 10 nucleotides matching TRBD1. The CDR3 spans 14 residues. In germline, CDR1 is SGHTA, CDR2 FQGNSA. V trimming: 4 bases; J trimming: 5 bases; junction bases outside the gene matches: 4. The CDR3 sequence: CASSWDRGGETQYF. The CDR3 DNA reads TGTGCCAGCAGCTGGGACAGGGGAGGGGAGACCCAGTACTTC.

This clonotype was seen a few times. The chain joins TRBV5-1 to TRBJ2-5; D not resolved. The CDR3 loop spans 14 amino acids. The germline gives CDR1 SGHRS, CDR2 YFSETQ. V dropped 0 bases and J dropped 4 bases, with 10 bases sitting between them. CDR3 bases: TGCGCCAGCAGCTTGGCGCAGCTTGGAGAGACCCAGTACTTC. Its protein is CASSLAQLGETQYF.

The chain combines TRBV20-1 with TRBJ2-3; TRBD2 aligns across 10 bases. V shed 6 bases and J 5 bases; nucleotides not matched to a gene: 14. Germline values: CDR1 DFQATT, CDR2 SNEGSKA (reference sequence). The CDR3 has 16 amino acids. CDR3 coding DNA: TGCAGTGCCCACGGCATTAGCGGGAGGCTGGGAGATACGCAGTATTTT. Protein: CSAHGISGRLGDTQYF.

This chain joins TRBV15 and TRBJ1-2, with 9 bases aligning to TRBD1. CDR1 LNHNV and CDR2 YYDKDF come from the germline V gene (reference sequence). J lost 4 bases, V lost 1 base, and 7 bases had no gene match. This CDR3 is 16 amino acids long. Here the CDR3 DNA reads TGTGCCACCAGCAGAGGCGGACGGGACAGGGCCTATGGCTACACCTTC. It is translated as CATSRGGRDRAYGYTF. The complete variable domain, with remaining parts taken from reference TRBV15 and TRBJ1-2, reads DAMVIQNPRYQVTQFGKPVTLSCSQTLNHNVMYWYQQKSSQAPKLLFHYYDKDFNNEADTPDNFQSRRPNTSFCFLDIRSPGLGDTAMYLCATSRGGRDRAYGYTFGSGTRLTVV.